This T cell receptor (beta chain) was sequenced during a study of cytomegalovirus exposure and HLA in healthy donors. Study details: Prior work identified around 120 million unique TCR beta sequences in roughly 180 million T cells. Notes on the study in general: The study recorded 150 to 200 TCR beta chains that were cytomegalovirus-associated.

PCR employed 60 Vbeta and 13 Jbeta primers. The protocol was immunoSEQ multiplex PCR, while the TCRdb copy is restricted to in-frame clones and leaves out a portion. Among 90,000 to 130,000 clones listed, 79% were seen once. CDR1 is MDHEN and CDR2 is SYDVKM in the germline V gene. The CDR3 extends over 14 amino acids. A note on this clone: The antigen remains undetermined. A junction end diverges from the germline sequence, so it may reflect a read error. The sample has other DNA sequences that encode this CDR3 too.

Sequenced: PBMCs. This TCR was sampled from a woman under 30 in good health and CMV-seropositive. The chain joins TRBV28 to TRBJ2-7; weak D call: TRBD1 (6 bases). Here the CDR3 reads CDSSRTDLMYEQYF. The CDR3 nucleotides are TGTGACAGCAGCCGGACAGACCTCATGTACGAGCAGTACTTC.